A selection of T cell receptor beta chains follows, all from one sample in a study of blood T cell repertoires in COVID-19. Clones were sequenced by immunoSEQ multiplex PCR, and TCRdb holds only the in-frame ones, with some missing. Among some 130,000 clones, around nine tenths were seen once, and the ten largest hold around 4.5%. Sequencing was performed on peripheral blood. The receptors shown here come from a man aged 55-75 years with COVID-19, enrolled during active disease. Both conserved end residues are part of each CDR3. The D gene is left open where the match is weak.

j_call d_call v_call cdr3_nt cdr3_aa
TRBJ2-1 TRBD1 TRBV11-3 TGTGCCAGCAGCTTGGGACAGACATACAATGAGCAGTTCTTC CASSLGQTYNEQFF
TRBJ2-6 - TRBV10-3 TGTGCCATCAGTGAGTCTTCAGCTGGGGCCAACGTCCTGACTTTC CAISESSAGANVLTF
TRBJ2-1 TRBD2 TRBV3-1/TRBV3-2 TGTGCCAGCAGCTCCGGGACTAGTTCCAATGAGCAGTTCTTC CASSSGTSSNEQFF
TRBJ1-2 TRBD1 TRBV6-5 TGTGCCAGCGGGAGAAGGGGGCCAAACTATGGCTACACCTTC CASGRRGPNYGYTF
TRBJ2-2 - TRBV30 TGTGCCTGGTGGACAGAGAACACCGGGGAGCTGTTTTTT CAWWTENTGELFF
TRBJ2-7 TRBD1 TRBV7-2 TGTGCCAGCAGCGTACTGACCGGGACAGGGGTTCGCGAGCAGTACTTC CASSVLTGTGVREQYF
TRBJ1-1 - TRBV4-1 TGCGCCAGCAGCAAGGGGTATAGGACGGCGAACACTGAAGCTTTCTTT CASSKGYRTANTEAFF
TRBJ2-3 - TRBV28 TGTGCCAGCAGTAGGACTGGCACAGATACGCAGTATTTT CASSRTGTDTQYF
TRBJ1-1 - TRBV5-1 TGCGCCAGCAGCTCAGAGAACACTGAAGCTTTCTTT CASSSENTEAFF
TRBJ2-5 - TRBV2 TGTGCCAGCAGTGTGGACAGCCAAGAGACCCAGTACTTC CASSVDSQETQYF
TRBJ1-2 - TRBV7-9 TGTGCCAGCAGCTTAGAAGACAGGCCCTACTATGGCTACACCTTC CASSLEDRPYYGYTF
TRBJ1-1 - TRBV7-8 TGTGCCAGCAGCTTCCACAAGAACACTGAAGCTTTCTTT CASSFHKNTEAFF
TRBJ1-2 TRBD1 TRBV3-1/TRBV3-2 TGTGCCAGCAGCCAAGAGACAGGGTTCCATGGCTACACCTTC CASSQETGFHGYTF
TRBJ2-3 TRBD2 TRBV10-3 TGTGCCATCAGTGAGGCAAGCGGGGGCACAGATACGCAGTATTTT CAISEASGGTDTQYF
TRBJ2-2 - TRBV7-2 TGTGCCAGCAGCTTAAGGCCCCGGGGCACCGGGGAGCTGTTTTTT CASSLRPRGTGELFF
TRBJ2-1 - TRBV3-1/TRBV3-2 TGTGCCAGCAGCCACCTCTCGGGATTAGACAATGAGCAGTTCTTC CASSHLSGLDNEQFF
TRBJ2-5 - TRBV29-1 TGCAGCGCCCGGGACACACCAGAGACCCAGTACTTC CSARDTPETQYF
TRBJ1-3 - TRBV5-1 TGCGCCAGCAGCTTATTGGGGGCGCGTGATGGAAACACCATATATTTT CASSLLGARDGNTIYF
TRBJ2-2 TRBD2 TRBV5-4 TGTGCCAGCAGCTTTTCGACTAGCGGGGCCGGGGAGCTGTTTTTT CASSFSTSGAGELFF
TRBJ2-5 TRBD1 TRBV19 TGTGCCAGTAGTATAGGGGACAGGGGAGCGGAGACCCAGTACTTC CASSIGDRGAETQYF
TRBJ2-7 TRBD2 TRBV19 TGTGCCAGTAGTATAGTTGGCGCTAGCGGGGGCACCCGGGGCTACGAGCAGTACTTC CASSIVGASGGTRGYEQYF
TRBJ2-7 TRBD1 TRBV10-1 TGCGCCAGCAGTGAACGGACAGGGCGCTCCTACGAGCAGTACTTC CASSERTGRSYEQYF
TRBJ1-1 - TRBV12-3/TRBV12-4 TGTGCCAGCAGTTTAAGTTTAGACACTGAAGCTTTCTTT CASSLSLDTEAFF
TRBJ2-7 TRBD2 TRBV5-1 TGCGCCAGCAGCTTGGTACTAGCGGGAGCCTACGAGCAGTACTTC CASSLVLAGAYEQYF